A single T cell receptor (beta chain) is shown here with its context. The data were taken from a study of blood T cell repertoires in COVID-19. Study in general: Spain, Italy and the United States supplied samples that represented acute and convalescent COVID-19.

As originally analysed: Estimation of nucleated cell counts relied on the amplification of reference gene primers. Clones were sequenced by immunoSEQ multiplex PCR, and TCRdb holds only the in-frame ones, with some missing. Clone size and the V and J calls come from that table; the DNA yielded D and trimming. Of just under 60,000 clones in the sample, 84% were seen once. The germline V gene encodes CDR1 KGHSH and CDR2 LQKENI. The CDR3 length is 17 residues. Germline trimming cut 6 bases from V and 5 bases from J; bases unmatched to any gene: 8. The chain uses TRBV18 and TRBJ2-1, with TRBD2 identical over 15 bases. Sequenced input: peripheral blood. The TCR comes from a man older than 75 with COVID-19, enrolled during active disease. The CDR3 region is CASSRGLAGGQNNEQFF. DNA of the CDR3: TGTGCCAGCTCCCGTGGACTAGCGGGGGGGCAGAACAATGAGCAGTTCTTC.